This T cell receptor (beta chain) was captured in a study of T cell changes during pregnancy in multiple sclerosis. V was clipped by 2 bases and J by 7 bases, with 9 bases between them. The CDR3 runs to 12 residues. Germline CDR1 and CDR2: SGDLS and YYNGEE. The repertoire was sequenced with immunoSEQ multiplex PCR; TCRdb's copy has only in-frame clones and lacks some. The data show roughly 47,000 clones, around 87% seen once. The TCR comes from a female donor with multiple sclerosis, enrolled in a pregnancy study. The rearrangement uses TRBV9 and TRBJ1-1; D remains ambiguous. Sequenced here: CD8+ T cells from peripheral blood mononuclear cells, sampled in the second trimester of pregnancy. CDR3 sequence: CASSVNGIEAFF. The CDR3 coding sequence is TGTGCCAGCAGCGTGAACGGTATTGAAGCTTTCTTT.